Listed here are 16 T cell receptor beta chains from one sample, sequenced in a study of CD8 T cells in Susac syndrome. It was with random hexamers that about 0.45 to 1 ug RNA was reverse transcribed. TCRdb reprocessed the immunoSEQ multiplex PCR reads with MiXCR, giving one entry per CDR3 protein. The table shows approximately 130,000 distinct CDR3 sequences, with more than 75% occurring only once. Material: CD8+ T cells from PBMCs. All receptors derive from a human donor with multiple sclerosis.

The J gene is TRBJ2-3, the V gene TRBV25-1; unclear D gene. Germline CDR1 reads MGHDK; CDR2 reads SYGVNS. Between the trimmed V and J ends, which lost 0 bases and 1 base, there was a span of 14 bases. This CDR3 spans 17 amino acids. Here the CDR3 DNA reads TGTGCCAGCAGTGAATATGGCGGAAATTTGGGCACAGATACGCAGTATTTT. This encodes CASSEYGGNLGTDTQYF.

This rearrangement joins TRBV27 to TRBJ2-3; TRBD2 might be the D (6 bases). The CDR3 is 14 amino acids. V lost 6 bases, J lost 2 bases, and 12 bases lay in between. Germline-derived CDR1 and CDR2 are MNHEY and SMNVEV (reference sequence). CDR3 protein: CASRPWGDTDTQYF. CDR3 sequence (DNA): TGTGCCAGCAGACCCTGGGGGGACACAGATACGCAGTATTTT.

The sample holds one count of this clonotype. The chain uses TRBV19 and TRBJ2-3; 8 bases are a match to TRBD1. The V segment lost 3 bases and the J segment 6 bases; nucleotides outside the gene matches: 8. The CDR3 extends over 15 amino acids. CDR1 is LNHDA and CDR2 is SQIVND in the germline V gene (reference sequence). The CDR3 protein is CASSIGQGAEDTQYF. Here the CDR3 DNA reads TGTGCCAGTAGTATCGGCCAGGGGGCGGAGGATACGCAGTATTTT.

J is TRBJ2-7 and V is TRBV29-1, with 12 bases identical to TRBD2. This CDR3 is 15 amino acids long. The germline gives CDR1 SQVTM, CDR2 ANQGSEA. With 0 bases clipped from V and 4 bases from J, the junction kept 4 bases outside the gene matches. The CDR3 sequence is CSVEELAGGFYEQYF. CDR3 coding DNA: TGCAGCGTTGAAGAACTAGCGGGAGGATTTTACGAGCAGTACTTC.

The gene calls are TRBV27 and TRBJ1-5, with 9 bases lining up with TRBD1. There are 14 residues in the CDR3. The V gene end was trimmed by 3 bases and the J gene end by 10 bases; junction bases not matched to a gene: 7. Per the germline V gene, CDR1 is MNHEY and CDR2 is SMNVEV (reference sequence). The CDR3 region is CASSLTDRGLPQHF. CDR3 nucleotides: TGTGCCAGCAGTTTGACGGACAGGGGTCTACCCCAGCATTTT.

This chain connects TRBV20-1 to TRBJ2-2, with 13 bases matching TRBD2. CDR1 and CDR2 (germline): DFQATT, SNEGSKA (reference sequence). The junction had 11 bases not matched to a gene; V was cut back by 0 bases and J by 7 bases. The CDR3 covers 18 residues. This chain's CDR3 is CSARDRRTSGSPNGELFF. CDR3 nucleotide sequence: TGCAGTGCTAGAGATCGGAGGACTAGCGGGAGCCCCAACGGGGAGCTGTTTTTT.

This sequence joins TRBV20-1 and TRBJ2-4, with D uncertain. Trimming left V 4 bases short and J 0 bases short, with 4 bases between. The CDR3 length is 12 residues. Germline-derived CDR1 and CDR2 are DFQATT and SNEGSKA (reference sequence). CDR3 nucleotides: TGCAGTGCTACTGTAGCCAAAAACATTCAGTACTTC. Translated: CSATVAKNIQYF.

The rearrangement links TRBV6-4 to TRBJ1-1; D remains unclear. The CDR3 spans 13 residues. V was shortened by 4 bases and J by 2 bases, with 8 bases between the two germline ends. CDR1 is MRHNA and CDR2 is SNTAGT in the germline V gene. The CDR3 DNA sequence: TGTGCCAGCAGTGCTAGGGAAAACACTGAAGCTTTCTTT. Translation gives CASSARENTEAFF.

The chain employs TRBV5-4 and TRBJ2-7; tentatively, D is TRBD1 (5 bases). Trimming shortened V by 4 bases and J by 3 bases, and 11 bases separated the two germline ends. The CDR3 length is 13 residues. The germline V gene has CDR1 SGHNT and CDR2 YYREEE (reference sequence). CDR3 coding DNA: TGTGCCAGCAGCCAGGACACCTTCTACGAGCAGTACTTC. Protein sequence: CASSQDTFYEQYF.

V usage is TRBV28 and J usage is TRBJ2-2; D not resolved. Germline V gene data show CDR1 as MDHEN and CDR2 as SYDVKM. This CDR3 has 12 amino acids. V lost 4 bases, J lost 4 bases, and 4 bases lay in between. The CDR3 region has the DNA TGTGCCAGCAGTTACCCCACCGGGGAGCTGTTTTTT. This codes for CASSYPTGELFF.

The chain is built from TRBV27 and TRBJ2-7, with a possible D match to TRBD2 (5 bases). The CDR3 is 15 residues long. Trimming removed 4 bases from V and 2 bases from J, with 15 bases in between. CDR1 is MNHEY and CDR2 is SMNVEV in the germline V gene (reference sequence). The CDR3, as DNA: TGTGCCAGCAGTTCCCTTGGAGGCCCTGCCTACGAGCAGTACTTC. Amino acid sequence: CASSSLGGPAYEQYF.

The CDR3 DNA sequence: TGTGCCAGCAGCGTAGACCACACTGAAGCTTTCTTT. It codes for CASSVDHTEAFF. V usage is TRBV9 and J usage is TRBJ1-1, with D unresolved. Trimming pared 0 bases from V and 3 bases from J, leaving 3 bases between. The V gene's germline CDR1 is SGDLS and CDR2 YYNGEE. This CDR3 comprises 12 residues. The full variable domain, completed using reference TRBV9 and TRBJ1-1, is DSGVTQTPKHLITATGQRVTLRCSPRSGDLSVYWYQQSLDQGLQFLIQYYNGEERAKGNILERFSAQQFPDLHSELNLSSLELGDSALYFCASSVDHTEAFFGQGTRLTVV.

CDR3 sequence (DNA): TGTGCCAGCAGCTTGACGGGACTAGCGGACCTAAATGAGCAGTTCTTC. Translated, it gives CASSLTGLADLNEQFF. V usage is TRBV25-1 and J usage is TRBJ2-1; 11 bases are a match to TRBD2. This CDR3 comprises 16 residues. J was trimmed by 7 bases and V by 6 bases; bases with no gene match: 11. Germline V lookup: CDR1 MGHDK, CDR2 SYGVNS.

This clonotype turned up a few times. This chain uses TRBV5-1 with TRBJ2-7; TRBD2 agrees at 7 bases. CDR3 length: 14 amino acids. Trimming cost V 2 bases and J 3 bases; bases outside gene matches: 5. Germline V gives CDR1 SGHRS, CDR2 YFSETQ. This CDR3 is CASSFRDYDYEQYF. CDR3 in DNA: TGCGCCAGCAGCTTCCGGGACTACGACTACGAGCAGTACTTC.

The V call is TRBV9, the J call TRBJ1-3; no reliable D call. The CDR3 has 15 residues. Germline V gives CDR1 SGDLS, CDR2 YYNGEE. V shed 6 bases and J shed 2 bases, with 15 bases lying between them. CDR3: CASTKDAGPGNTIYF. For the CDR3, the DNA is TGTGCCAGCACCAAGGACGCAGGTCCTGGAAACACCATATATTTT. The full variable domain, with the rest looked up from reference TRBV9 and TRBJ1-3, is DSGVTQTPKHLITATGQRVTLRCSPRSGDLSVYWYQQSLDQGLQFLIQYYNGEERAKGNILERFSAQQFPDLHSELNLSSLELGDSALYFCASTKDAGPGNTIYFGEGSWLTVV.

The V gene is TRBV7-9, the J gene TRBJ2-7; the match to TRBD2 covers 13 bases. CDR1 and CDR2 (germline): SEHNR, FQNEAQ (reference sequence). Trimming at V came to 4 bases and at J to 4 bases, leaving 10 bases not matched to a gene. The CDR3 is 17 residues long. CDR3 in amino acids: CASSSTSGRALLYEQYF. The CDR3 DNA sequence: TGTGCCAGCAGCTCAACTAGCGGGAGGGCCCTCCTGTACGAGCAGTACTTC.